Listed below are T cell receptor beta chains from one sample, sequenced in a study of radiotherapy plus CTLA-4 blockade in lung cancer. Sequencing used immunoSEQ multiplex PCR; TCRdb keeps in-frame clones, though not all of them. The data show roughly 130,000 clones, with around 89% seen just once and under 8% held by the top ten. The source was peripheral blood, collected from a patient treated with radiotherapy plus ipilimumab. The receptors derive from a human donor with non-small cell lung cancer that progressed on radiotherapy plus ipilimumab. Each CDR3 is given with its conserved first and last residue. Each record gives: clone size, J gene, D gene, V gene, CDR3 DNA, CDR3 protein. D genes are given only for firm matches. Size is stated for part of the rows, as once, few or many counts, or as a class when the clone is expanded.

clone_size: NA; j_call: TRBJ1-1; d_call: TRBD1; v_call: TRBV25-1; cdr3_nt: TGTGCCAGCAGTGGTGACAGGGTATCAACTGAAGCTTTCTTT; cdr3_aa: CASSGDRVSTEAFF
clone_size: NA; j_call: TRBJ2-7; d_call: TRBD2; v_call: TRBV5-1; cdr3_nt: TGCGCCAGCAGCTCTGGCGCTAGCGGCCTCTACGAGCAGTACTTC; cdr3_aa: CASSSGASGLYEQYF
clone_size: NA; j_call: TRBJ2-2; d_call: NA; v_call: TRBV5-4; cdr3_nt: TGTGCCAGCAGCTTGAGCACCGGGGAGCTGTTTTTT; cdr3_aa: CASSLSTGELFF
clone_size: NA; j_call: TRBJ2-2; d_call: NA; v_call: TRBV19; cdr3_nt: TGTGCCAGTAGTACGCACAGGGACACCGGGGAGCTGTTTTTT; cdr3_aa: CASSTHRDTGELFF
clone_size: once; j_call: TRBJ2-7; d_call: TRBD2; v_call: TRBV23-1; cdr3_nt: TGCGCCAGCAGTCCACAGACGGGACTAGCGAATTCCTACGAGCAGTACTTC; cdr3_aa: CASSPQTGLANSYEQYF
clone_size: NA; j_call: TRBJ2-2; d_call: TRBD2; v_call: TRBV25-1; cdr3_nt: TGTGCCTCCAAAGGGGAGGGCGGGAACACCGGGGAGCTGTTTTTT; cdr3_aa: CASKGEGGNTGELFF
clone_size: NA; j_call: TRBJ2-3; d_call: NA; v_call: TRBV6-5; cdr3_nt: TGTGCCAGCAGTTACTCCCCGGACCCGGGCACAGATACGCAGTATTTT; cdr3_aa: CASSYSPDPGTDTQYF
clone_size: NA; j_call: TRBJ1-2; d_call: NA; v_call: TRBV14; cdr3_nt: TGTGCCAGCAGTCCCGGTTTAGACTATGGCTACACCTTC; cdr3_aa: CASSPGLDYGYTF
clone_size: NA; j_call: TRBJ1-4; d_call: TRBD1; v_call: TRBV7-6; cdr3_nt: TGTGCCAGCAGCTCCGGGACAGGGGGCCCTAATGAAAAACTGTTTTTT; cdr3_aa: CASSSGTGGPNEKLFF
clone_size: NA; j_call: TRBJ2-3; d_call: NA; v_call: TRBV29-1; cdr3_nt: TGCAGCGTTGCAAACCCCCGTTTGAGGAGGGACGATACGCAGTATTTT; cdr3_aa: CSVANPRLRRDDTQYF
clone_size: NA; j_call: TRBJ1-1; d_call: TRBD1; v_call: TRBV5-1; cdr3_nt: TGCGCCAGCAGCTTGGGGGGACAGCTTAGGACTGAAGCTTTCTTT; cdr3_aa: CASSLGGQLRTEAFF
clone_size: NA; j_call: TRBJ2-3; d_call: NA; v_call: TRBV20-1; cdr3_nt: TGCAGTGCTTTTCCCGGAGATACGCAGTATTTT; cdr3_aa: CSAFPGDTQYF
clone_size: NA; j_call: TRBJ2-2; d_call: NA; v_call: TRBV7-6; cdr3_nt: TGTGCCAGCAGCTTAGCGTCAGCGGGCACGGCATGGACCGGGGAGCTGTTTTTT; cdr3_aa: CASSLASAGTAWTGELFF
clone_size: NA; j_call: TRBJ2-7; d_call: NA; v_call: TRBV5-1; cdr3_nt: TGCGCCAGCAGCCCGCCGGGGCTATCCTACGAGCAGTACTTC; cdr3_aa: CASSPPGLSYEQYF
clone_size: NA; j_call: TRBJ2-2; d_call: NA; v_call: TRBV25-1; cdr3_nt: TGTGCCAGCAGTGAAACCACCGGGGAGCTGTTTTTT; cdr3_aa: CASSETTGELFF
clone_size: NA; j_call: TRBJ2-1; d_call: NA; v_call: TRBV4-1; cdr3_nt: TGCGCCAGCAGCCAAGTCCGGAGTCTTAGGGATGAGCAGTTCTTC; cdr3_aa: CASSQVRSLRDEQFF
clone_size: NA; j_call: TRBJ2-7; d_call: NA; v_call: TRBV5-1; cdr3_nt: TGCGCCAGCAGCTTGCATCTTCGGACCCCGTTTCCCTACGAGCAGTACTTC; cdr3_aa: CASSLHLRTPFPYEQYF
clone_size: few; j_call: TRBJ1-1; d_call: NA; v_call: TRBV10-1; cdr3_nt: TGCGCCAGCAGTTCCTCAGGGTATAAATCCGAAGCTTTCTTT; cdr3_aa: CASSSSGYKSEAFF
clone_size: NA; j_call: TRBJ1-1; d_call: TRBD1; v_call: TRBV29-1; cdr3_nt: TGCAGCGTTGAAGTTGCAGGGGGCCGCGCTGAAGCTTTCTTT; cdr3_aa: CSVEVAGGRAEAFF
clone_size: NA; j_call: TRBJ2-5; d_call: TRBD1; v_call: TRBV11-3; cdr3_nt: TGTGCCAGCAGCCGCGCCGTTGGCACAGGGGAACAAGAGACCCAGTACTTC; cdr3_aa: CASSRAVGTGEQETQYF
clone_size: NA; j_call: TRBJ2-7; d_call: NA; v_call: TRBV15; cdr3_nt: TGTGCCACCAGCAGAGACAGGGCCTCCGACGAGCAGTACTTC; cdr3_aa: CATSRDRASDEQYF
clone_size: NA; j_call: TRBJ2-7; d_call: NA; v_call: TRBV11-2; cdr3_nt: TGTGCCAGCAGAAACAGAGATTACGAGCAGTACTTC; cdr3_aa: CASRNRDYEQYF
clone_size: NA; j_call: TRBJ2-7; d_call: NA; v_call: TRBV5-1; cdr3_nt: TGCGCCAGCAGCTTGGAGGCAGGGCGAGCCTACGAGCAGTACTTC; cdr3_aa: CASSLEAGRAYEQYF
clone_size: NA; j_call: TRBJ2-1; d_call: NA; v_call: TRBV5-1; cdr3_nt: TGCGCCAGCAGCTTGGGTTTTTCGGTCCGGGGGAGAGAATATCTTGAGCAGTTCTTC; cdr3_aa: CASSLGFSVRGREYLEQFF
clone_size: NA; j_call: TRBJ2-1; d_call: TRBD2; v_call: TRBV7-6; cdr3_nt: TGTGCCACCAGTCGGACTAGCGGGAGCAATGAGCAGTTCTTC; cdr3_aa: CATSRTSGSNEQFF
clone_size: NA; j_call: TRBJ1-5; d_call: NA; v_call: TRBV15; cdr3_nt: TGTGCCACCAGGGGGGGGTTGAGCAATCAGCCCCAGCATTTT; cdr3_aa: CATRGGLSNQPQHF
clone_size: NA; j_call: TRBJ1-1; d_call: NA; v_call: TRBV5-5; cdr3_nt: TGTGCCAGCAGCTTGGCAGGGGATACTGAAGCTTTCTTT; cdr3_aa: CASSLAGDTEAFF
clone_size: NA; j_call: TRBJ1-1; d_call: NA; v_call: TRBV19; cdr3_nt: TGTGCCAGTAGTAACAGGGTGTACTCTGAAGCTTTCTTT; cdr3_aa: CASSNRVYSEAFF
clone_size: NA; j_call: TRBJ2-3; d_call: NA; v_call: TRBV27; cdr3_nt: TGTGCCAGCAATTGCAACCATTCGCATTCGGGGTCGAACACAGATACGCAGTATTTT; cdr3_aa: CASNCNHSHSGSNTDTQYF
clone_size: NA; j_call: TRBJ1-2; d_call: NA; v_call: TRBV19; cdr3_nt: TGTGCCAGTAGTACGCTCAAGGGAGGCTACACCTTC; cdr3_aa: CASSTLKGGYTF
clone_size: NA; j_call: TRBJ2-1; d_call: NA; v_call: TRBV11-3; cdr3_nt: TGTGCCAGCAGCTTATTTGCGGGGATTCATGGGACAGCCTACAATGAGCAGTTCTTC; cdr3_aa: CASSLFAGIHGTAYNEQFF
clone_size: NA; j_call: TRBJ2-5; d_call: TRBD2; v_call: TRBV5-1; cdr3_nt: TGCGCCAGCAGCGGAGGACTAGCGGGAGGGTACCAAGAGACCCAGTACTTC; cdr3_aa: CASSGGLAGGYQETQYF
clone_size: NA; j_call: TRBJ2-7; d_call: TRBD2; v_call: TRBV7-2; cdr3_nt: TGTGCCAGCAGCTTACTGGCGGGAGGGTCCTACGAGCAGTACTTC; cdr3_aa: CASSLLAGGSYEQYF